The subject of this entry is one T cell receptor beta chain. The antigen it binds to is not known. The sample holds no much larger clone one base away, and base qualities are not on file. Looking up the germline V gene yields CDR1 SGHVS and CDR2 FQNEAQ. Deletion took 4 bases off V and 10 bases off J, with a span of 7 bases between the germline ends. The CDR3 measures 10 amino acids from cysteine to phenylalanine. Of all the DNA, just the CDR3 is kept, 30 bases in frame from base 1. The sample belongs to a study of cytomegalovirus exposure and HLA in healthy donors (TCRdb year 2017). General notes on the study: An earlier analysis of roughly 500 of the donors reported approximately 270 Gb of sequence data and more than 90 million unique TCR beta sequences from about 200 million T cells. An early release that covered about 600 HLA-typed donors contained about 300 gigabases of sequencing data and 75 million to 100 million unique TCR sequences. Among the roughly 400 genotyped donors, approximately 76% belonged to the genetic ancestry cluster associated with self-reported Caucasian donors. The study aimed to test whether cataloging public T cell receptors could reveal signatures of past pathogen exposure. The study profiled the T cell repertoires of hundreds of subjects by immunosequencing and related them to cytomegalovirus serostatus. In addition to the first cohort of 666 subjects, a separate validation cohort of about 120 different subjects was used. To predict cytomegalovirus infection status, the study combined high-throughput TCR immunosequencing, statistical association of individual TCRs with disease status, and machine learning. A later analysis re-examined previously published TCR beta repertoires from 500 to 700 donors and added high-resolution HLA genotyping to investigate patterns of TCR occurrence. In the later analysis, no new phenotypic data were used to find candidate immune exposures; instead, reliance was placed on TCR beta sequences and their occurrence across donors. To decide whether each TCR beta V gene segment behaved as functional or pseudogenic, an earlier analysis of some 600 of the donors relied on high-throughput TCR beta sequencing. Donor age, sex, ethnicity and CMV serostatus were compiled alongside the repertoire data. A later genetic analysis took genome-wide SNP genotypes for about 55% of the roughly 670 donors and used that subset as a discovery cohort. All discovery cohort repertoires had been generated using a single sequencing platform. HLA typing included class I and class II loci at four-digit resolution. The number of donors typed differed by locus, with about 629-630 for A, B, C, DRB1 and DQB1, 522 for DQA1, 600 to 610 for DPA1, and approximately 470 for DPB1. Roughly five DR-DQ haplotypes were treated as single units for association and clustering because of strong linkage in the cohort. Across about 370 genotyped donors of the cohort, an average of approximately 240,000 unique TCR beta nucleotide sequences per donor were sequenced, and 15% to 20% of those sequences were non-productive. General conclusions and limits of the study: While some public TCRs were present in many individuals, most TCR sequences turned up only very rarely across donors. A further reported finding was that TCR beta sequences accurately predicted the HLA-A and HLA-B alleles for most subjects in the first cohort. Roughly uniform sequencing depth across donors was assumed in presence/absence analyses, although this assumption may not hold. When HLA alleles, especially DR and DQ, strongly co-occurred, attributing TCR associations to individual alleles was difficult. The classifier was reported to diagnose cytomegalovirus status with high specificity and sensitivity in both the original and validation cohorts. In a later analysis, several top co-occurrence clusters were reported to appear linked to parvovirus B19, influenza, CMV and Epstein-Barr virus. It was suggested by the authors that the approach could potentially be generalized to other disease states and immunological phenotypes. In an earlier analysis of about 540 of the donors, most TCR beta V segments were observed in productive rearrangements about 87% or about 30% of the time, broadly matching IMGT annotations. In a later analysis, HLA-associated TCR beta chains were found to be more clonally expanded and to have lower generation probabilities than equally common non-associated chains. Linkage disequilibrium might explain the correlated functional status among segregating V segments, but an unknown experimental factor could not be excluded. A few of the identified cytomegalovirus-associated TCR beta chains were confirmed in vitro to be specific for cytomegalovirus antigens. The 87-base-pair reads could not distinguish some IMGT-functional V segments, including TRBV6-2 and TRBV6-3, so those segments were excluded. Because counts were too low, about 17 rarely observed V segments, including chromosome 9 orphons, were excluded from the earlier analysis of 500 to 700 of the donors. A later genetic analysis associated a missense DCLRE1C variant with V-gene and J-gene trimming of TCR beta chains, and an independent cohort replicated the association. For the cohort, immune exposure information was limited to CMV serostatus. A later analysis found that TCR association rates varied across HLA loci, with DRB1 alleles showing the most associated TCRs and HLA-C alleles the fewest. The study listed approximately 150 TCR beta chains as associated with cytomegalovirus. This cohort had only TCR beta chains sequenced, and the lack of alpha or paired-chain data limited which features could be detected. According to a later analysis, most CMV-associated TCR beta chains appeared to be HLA-restricted, and the HLA associations seemed to be driven largely by CMV exposure. At a false discovery rate of 0.05, a later analysis linked about 16,000 TCR beta sequences to specific HLA alleles. In a later genetic analysis, fewer N-insertions in productive TCRs were reported among donors in an Asian-associated ancestry cluster than the approximately 670-donor mean. The sequencing pipeline was judged likely to have produced a cluster of highly shared sequence variants as a technical artifact. Because HLA typing was missing for some donors at each locus, association tests included only the typed subset.

In total, 600 or so healthy bone marrow donors made up the cohort. At the time of sampling, all cohort members were nominally healthy, though unrecorded immune exposures were likely present. The donor tested CMV seronegative, placing the donor among the 300 to 450 seronegative members of the cohort. A peripheral blood sample was provided by each donor, and peripheral blood mononuclear cells were used for TCR beta sequencing. Genomic DNA was extracted from the blood cell samples with the Qiagen DNeasy Blood Extraction Kit. The library was prepared using the immunoSEQ multiplex PCR assay. For the multiplex PCR, a mixture combining 60 forward primers for TCR Vbeta segments and 13 reverse primers for TCR Jbeta segments was used. The CDR3 region of rearranged TCR beta genes was amplified from genomic DNA by a multiplex PCR assay. On the Illumina HiSeq System, the amplified TCR beta libraries were sequenced as 87-base-pair reads. For the original study's pipeline: Across the 700 or so repertoires, a later analysis counted approximately 83 million unique TCR beta chains, 9 million to 14 million of which were shared by at least two donors. To remove PCR and sequencing errors, raw reads were error-corrected and collapsed into unique sequences using a nearest-neighbor algorithm that merged closely related sequences. CDR3 sequences were aligned to IMGT reference sequences to assign V, D and J gene segments. For a sequence to be retained, at least a six-nucleotide match to both a V gene segment and a J gene segment was required. A rearrangement counted as productive if the CDR3 had no stop codons and remained in frame with V and J, and every other rearrangement counted as non-productive. CDR3 was defined by IMGT convention, running from the second conserved V-encoded cysteine to the conserved J-encoded phenylalanine. The earlier analysis of about 500 of the donors excluded sequences that lacked an unambiguous match to a single V gene segment. In an earlier analysis of around 600 of the donors, V segments were called functional above 56.7% productive rearrangements and were called segregating when the between-donor standard deviation exceeded 5%. To diagnose cytomegalovirus status from the catalog of TCR beta chain sequences, a statistical classification framework was built. In a later analysis, V and J genes were assigned by comparing TCR nucleotide sequences against IMGT/GENE-DB human TR gene sequences. In a later analysis, CDR3 sequences and most-parsimonious VDJ recombination scenarios were assigned using the TCRdist pipeline. In a later analysis, every TCR beta chain was defined by the combination of its CDR3 amino acid sequence and its V-gene family, and reads without a unique V-gene family were dropped. To address suspected cross-contamination and a sequencing artifact, a later analysis removed 592 highly shared, low-generation-probability nucleotide sequences. In a later analysis, a clonal expansion index for each public chain was calculated from normalized within-repertoire ranks of inferred template counts. In a later analysis, generation probabilities were computed with a VDJ recombination model fitted to out-of-frame rearrangements, and the resulting probabilities were checked against IGoR. A later analysis scored TCR-TCR, TCR-HLA and TCR-CMV co-occurrence with hypergeometric tests, applying a repertoire-size bias correction to TCR pairs. In a later analysis, false discovery rates were estimated by permuting HLA or CMV assignments 20 times. In a later analysis, co-occurring TCRs were grouped using DBSCAN, and TCRdist sequence similarity was added for clustering within HLA-allele-positive subsets. Repertoires with fewer than 30,000 or more than 120,000 public chains were left out of co-occurrence clustering, as were a handful of repertoires with anomalous nucleotide sharing. Entries here come from immuneACCESS through TCRdb and include only in-frame sequences with V and J called. Some clones fail to appear in such tables; in the studies checked, an unresolved V gene covers under half of the shortfall, and the cause of the remainder is unknown. V, J and clone size are taken as reported in that table, and D and trimming were inferred from the DNA itself. Within this sample are 150,000 to 200,000 clones, with roughly 79% of them counted one time only. The ten most abundant clones make up 1.3% of the sample.

The source of this sequence is a woman aged 45 to 65 in good health and CMV-seronegative. Rearrangement joined TRBV7-8 to TRBJ1-2; TRBD1 might be the D gene, on 5 matching bases. The sample consisted of PBMCs. The DNA reads TGTGCCAGCAGCTCCAGGGCCTACACCTTC. Translated, this gives CASSSRAYTF.